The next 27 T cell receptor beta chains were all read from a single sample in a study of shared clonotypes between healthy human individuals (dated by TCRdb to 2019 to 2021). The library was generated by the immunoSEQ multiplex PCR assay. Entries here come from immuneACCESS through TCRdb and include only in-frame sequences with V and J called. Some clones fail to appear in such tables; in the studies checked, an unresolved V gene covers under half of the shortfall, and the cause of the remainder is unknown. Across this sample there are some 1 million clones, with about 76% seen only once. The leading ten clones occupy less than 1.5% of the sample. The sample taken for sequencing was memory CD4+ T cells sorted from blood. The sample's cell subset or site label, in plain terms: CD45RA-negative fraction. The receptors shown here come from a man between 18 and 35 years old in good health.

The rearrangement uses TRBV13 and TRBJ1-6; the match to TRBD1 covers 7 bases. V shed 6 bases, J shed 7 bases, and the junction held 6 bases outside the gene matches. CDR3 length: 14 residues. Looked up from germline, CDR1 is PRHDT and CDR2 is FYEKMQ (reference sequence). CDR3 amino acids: CASSPQGGNSPLHF. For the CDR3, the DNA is TGTGCCAGCAGTCCTCAGGGGGGCAATTCACCCCTCCACTTT.

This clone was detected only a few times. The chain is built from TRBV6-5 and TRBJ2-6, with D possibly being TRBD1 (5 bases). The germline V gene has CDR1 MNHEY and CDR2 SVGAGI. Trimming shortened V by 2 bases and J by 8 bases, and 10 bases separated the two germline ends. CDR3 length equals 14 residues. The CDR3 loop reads CASSYGAVTNVLTF. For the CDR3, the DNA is TGTGCCAGCAGTTACGGGGCAGTCACCAACGTCCTGACTTTC.

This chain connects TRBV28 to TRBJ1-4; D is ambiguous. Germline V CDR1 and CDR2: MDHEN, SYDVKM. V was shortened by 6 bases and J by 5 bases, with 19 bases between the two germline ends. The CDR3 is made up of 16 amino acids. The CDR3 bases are TGTGCCAGCAGCCCTCCGGGTGTAGCTCGAAATGAAAAACTGTTTTTT. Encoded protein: CASSPPGVARNEKLFF.

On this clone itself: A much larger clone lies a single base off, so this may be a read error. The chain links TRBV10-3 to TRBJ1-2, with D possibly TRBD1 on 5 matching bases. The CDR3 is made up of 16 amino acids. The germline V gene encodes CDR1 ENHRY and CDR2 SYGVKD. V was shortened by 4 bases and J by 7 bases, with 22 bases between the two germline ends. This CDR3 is CAISGSSGRGSAGYTF. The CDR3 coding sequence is TGTGCCATCAGTGGCTCCTCGGGACGAGGGAGCGCTGGCTACACCTTC.

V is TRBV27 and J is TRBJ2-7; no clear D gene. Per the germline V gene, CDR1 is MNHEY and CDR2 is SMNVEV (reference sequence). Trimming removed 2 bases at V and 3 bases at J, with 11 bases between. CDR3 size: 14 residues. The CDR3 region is CASSLNARDYEQYF. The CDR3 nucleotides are TGTGCCAGCAGTTTAAACGCTAGGGACTACGAGCAGTACTTC.

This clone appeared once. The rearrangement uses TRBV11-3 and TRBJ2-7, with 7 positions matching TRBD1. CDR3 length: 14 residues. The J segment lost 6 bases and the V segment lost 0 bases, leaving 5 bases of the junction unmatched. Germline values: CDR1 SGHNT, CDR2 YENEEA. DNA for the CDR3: TGTGCCAGCAGCTTAGAGACAGGGTCGAGCGAGCAGTACTTC. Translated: CASSLETGSSEQYF. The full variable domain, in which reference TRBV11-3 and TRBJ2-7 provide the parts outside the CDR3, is EAGVVQSPRYKIIEKKQPVAFWCNPISGHNTLYWYLQNLGQGPELLIRYENEEAVDDSQLPKDRFSAERLKGVDSTLKIQPAELGDSAVYLCASSLETGSSEQYFGPGTRLTVT.

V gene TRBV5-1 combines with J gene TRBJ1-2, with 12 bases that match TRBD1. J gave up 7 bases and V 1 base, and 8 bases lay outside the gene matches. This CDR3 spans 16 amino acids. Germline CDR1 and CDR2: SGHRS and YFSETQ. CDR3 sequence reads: CASSLPGTGGEGGYTF. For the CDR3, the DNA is TGCGCCAGCAGCTTGCCCGGGACAGGGGGCGAGGGTGGCTACACCTTC.

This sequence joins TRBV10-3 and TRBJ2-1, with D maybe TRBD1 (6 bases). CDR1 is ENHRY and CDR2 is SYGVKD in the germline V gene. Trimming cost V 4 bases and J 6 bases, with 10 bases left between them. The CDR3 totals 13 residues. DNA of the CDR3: TGTGCCATCAGTGCAGACAGGCCCAATGAGCAGTTCTTC. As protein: CAISADRPNEQFF.

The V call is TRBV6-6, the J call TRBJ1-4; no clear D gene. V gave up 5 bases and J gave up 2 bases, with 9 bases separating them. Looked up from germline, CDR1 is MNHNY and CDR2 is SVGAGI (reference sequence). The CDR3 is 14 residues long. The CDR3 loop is CASSGSGTNEKLFF. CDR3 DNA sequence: TGTGCCAGCAGTGGCTCCGGGACTAATGAAAAACTGTTTTTT.

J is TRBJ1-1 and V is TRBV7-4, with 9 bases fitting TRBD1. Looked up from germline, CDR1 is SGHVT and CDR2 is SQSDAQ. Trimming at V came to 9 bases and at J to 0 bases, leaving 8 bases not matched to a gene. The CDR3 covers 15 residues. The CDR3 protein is CARDRGMFLNTEAFF. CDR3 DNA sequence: TGTGCCAGGGACAGGGGAATGTTTTTGAACACTGAAGCTTTCTTT.

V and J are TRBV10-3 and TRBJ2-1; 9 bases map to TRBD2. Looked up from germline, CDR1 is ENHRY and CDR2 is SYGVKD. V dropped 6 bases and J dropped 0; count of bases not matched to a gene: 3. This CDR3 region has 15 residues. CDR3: CAIRNSGSSYNEQFF. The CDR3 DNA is TGTGCCATCAGGAATAGCGGGAGCTCCTACAATGAGCAGTTCTTC.

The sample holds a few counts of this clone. This CDR3 is CASSKPQCTEAFF. Written as DNA, the CDR3 is TGTGCCAGCAGCAAACCACAATGCACTGAAGCTTTCTTT. This sequence joins TRBV21-1 and TRBJ1-1; the tabulated D call, TRBD1, remains unverified against the DNA. TRBV21-1 counts as a pseudogene. The CDR3 runs 13 residues.

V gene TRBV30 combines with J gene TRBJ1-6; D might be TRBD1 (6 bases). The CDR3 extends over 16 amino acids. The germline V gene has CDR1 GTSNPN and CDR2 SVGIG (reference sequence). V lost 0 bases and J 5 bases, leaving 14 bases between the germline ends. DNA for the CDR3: TGTGCCTGGAGTGTACGAGGCAGGGGAAATAATTCACCCCTCCACTTT. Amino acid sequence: CAWSVRGRGNNSPLHF.

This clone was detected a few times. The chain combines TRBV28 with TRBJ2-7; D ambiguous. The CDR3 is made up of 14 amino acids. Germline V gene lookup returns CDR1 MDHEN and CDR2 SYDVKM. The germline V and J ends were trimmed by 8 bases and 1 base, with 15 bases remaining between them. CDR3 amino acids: CASGSFSVSYEQYF. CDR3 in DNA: TGTGCCAGCGGTTCCTTTTCGGTATCCTACGAGCAGTACTTC.

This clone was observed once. CDR3 bases: TGCACCAGCAGCCAAGACCGGACGGACAGTCGGCCCTATAATTCACCCCTCCACTTT. This sequence encodes CTSSQDRTDSRPYNSPLHF. The chain links TRBV1 to TRBJ1-6; TRBD1, as called in the table, went unchecked against the DNA. TRBV1 is recorded as a pseudogene. CDR3 length: 19 residues.

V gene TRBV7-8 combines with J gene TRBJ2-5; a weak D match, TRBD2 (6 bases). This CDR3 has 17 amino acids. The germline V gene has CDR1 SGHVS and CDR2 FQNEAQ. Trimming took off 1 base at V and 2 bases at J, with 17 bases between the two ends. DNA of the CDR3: TGTGCCAGCAGCTTAGTACGCGGGAAGGACACACAAGAGACCCAGTACTTC. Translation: CASSLVRGKDTQETQYF.

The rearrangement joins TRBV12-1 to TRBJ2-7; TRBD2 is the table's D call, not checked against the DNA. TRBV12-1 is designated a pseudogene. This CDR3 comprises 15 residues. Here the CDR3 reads CASSPPGLGWGEQHF. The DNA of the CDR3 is TGTGCCAGCAGCCCCCCAGGACTCGGGTGGGGGGAGCAGCACTTC.

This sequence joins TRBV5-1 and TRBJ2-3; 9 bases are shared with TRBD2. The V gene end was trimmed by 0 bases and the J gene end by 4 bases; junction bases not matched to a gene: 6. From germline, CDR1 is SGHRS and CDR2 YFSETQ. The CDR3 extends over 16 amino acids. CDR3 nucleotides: TGCGCCAGCAGCTTGGAGAAAGTAGCGGGGGCAGATACGCAGTATTTT. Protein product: CASSLEKVAGADTQYF.

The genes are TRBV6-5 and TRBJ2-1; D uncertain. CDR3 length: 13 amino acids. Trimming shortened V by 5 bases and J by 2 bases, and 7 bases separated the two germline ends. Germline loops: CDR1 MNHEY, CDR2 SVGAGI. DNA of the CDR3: TGTGCCAGCAGTACCCCACCCTACAATGAGCAGTTCTTC. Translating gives CASSTPPYNEQFF.

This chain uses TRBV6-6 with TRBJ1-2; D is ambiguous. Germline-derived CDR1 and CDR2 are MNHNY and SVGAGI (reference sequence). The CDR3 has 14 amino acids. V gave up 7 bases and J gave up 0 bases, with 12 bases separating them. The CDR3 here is CASKVMEANYGYTF. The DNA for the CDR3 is TGTGCCAGCAAAGTAATGGAAGCTAACTATGGCTACACCTTC.

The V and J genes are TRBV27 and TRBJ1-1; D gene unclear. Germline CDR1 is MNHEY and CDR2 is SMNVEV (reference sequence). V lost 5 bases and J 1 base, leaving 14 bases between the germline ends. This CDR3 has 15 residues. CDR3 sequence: CASSDVWGTNTEAFF. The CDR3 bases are TGTGCCAGCAGTGATGTGTGGGGAACGAACACTGAAGCTTTCTTT.

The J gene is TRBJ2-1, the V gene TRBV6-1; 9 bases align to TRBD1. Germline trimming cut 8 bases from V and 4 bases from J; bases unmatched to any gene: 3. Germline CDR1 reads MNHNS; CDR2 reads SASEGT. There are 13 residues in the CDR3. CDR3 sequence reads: CASRQGGYNEQFF. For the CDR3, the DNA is TGTGCCAGCCGACAGGGGGGTTACAATGAGCAGTTCTTC.

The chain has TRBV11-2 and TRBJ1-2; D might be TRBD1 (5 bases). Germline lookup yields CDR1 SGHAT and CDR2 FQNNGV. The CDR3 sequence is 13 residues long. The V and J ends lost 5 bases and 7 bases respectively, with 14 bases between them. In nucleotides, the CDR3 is TGTGCCAGCAGCAGTCAGGGAAAGGGTGGCTACACCTTC. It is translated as CASSSQGKGGYTF.

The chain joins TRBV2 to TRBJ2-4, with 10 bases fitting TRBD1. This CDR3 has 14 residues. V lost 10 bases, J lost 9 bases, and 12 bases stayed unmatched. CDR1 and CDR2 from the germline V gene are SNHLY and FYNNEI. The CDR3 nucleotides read TGTGCCACCGGGACAGGGGCCCGGGGTATCATTCAGTACTTC. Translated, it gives CATGTGARGIIQYF.

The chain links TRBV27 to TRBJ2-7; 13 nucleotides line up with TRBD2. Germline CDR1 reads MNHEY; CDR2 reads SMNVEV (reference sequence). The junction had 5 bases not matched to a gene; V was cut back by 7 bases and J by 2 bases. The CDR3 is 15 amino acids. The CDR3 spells CASKKLAGGPYEQYF. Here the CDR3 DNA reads TGTGCCAGCAAAAAACTAGCGGGGGGGCCCTACGAGCAGTACTTC.

CDR3 DNA sequence: TGTGCCAGCAGCGTAGGGCCCCCTATTGGAGATTCACCCCTCCACTTT. Translation gives CASSVGPPIGDSPLHF. The chain employs TRBV9 and TRBJ1-6; D remains ambiguous. Trimming took 0 bases from V and 8 from J, leaving 15 bases between them. This CDR3 is built from 16 residues. CDR1 and CDR2 from the germline V gene are SGDLS and YYNGEE.

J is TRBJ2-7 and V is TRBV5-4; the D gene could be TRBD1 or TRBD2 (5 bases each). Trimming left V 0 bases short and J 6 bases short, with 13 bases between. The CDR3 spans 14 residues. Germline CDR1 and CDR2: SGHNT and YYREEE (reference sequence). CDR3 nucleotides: TGTGCCAGCAGCTTGGGAGATTTGAGGGGCGAGCAGTACTTC. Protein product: CASSLGDLRGEQYF.